This T cell receptor beta chain was observed in a study of T cell changes during pregnancy in multiple sclerosis. Assay: immunoSEQ multiplex PCR; the TCRdb copy retains only in-frame clones and omits some. The repertoire holds under 40,000 clones, with 90% as singletons. Germline loops: CDR1 MRHNA, CDR2 SNTAGT. V dropped 0 bases and J dropped 8; count of bases not matched to a gene: 7. This CDR3 is 16 amino acids long. The chain employs TRBV6-4 and TRBJ2-3, with 11 bases lining up with TRBD2. Sequencing was performed on CD8+ T cells from peripheral blood mononuclear cells, taken after pregnancy. This TCR came from a female donor with multiple sclerosis, enrolled in a pregnancy study. The chain's CDR3 is CASSDSSGGGLGTQYF. The CDR3 DNA is TGTGCCAGCAGTGACTCTAGCGGGGGGGGATTAGGTACGCAGTATTTT.